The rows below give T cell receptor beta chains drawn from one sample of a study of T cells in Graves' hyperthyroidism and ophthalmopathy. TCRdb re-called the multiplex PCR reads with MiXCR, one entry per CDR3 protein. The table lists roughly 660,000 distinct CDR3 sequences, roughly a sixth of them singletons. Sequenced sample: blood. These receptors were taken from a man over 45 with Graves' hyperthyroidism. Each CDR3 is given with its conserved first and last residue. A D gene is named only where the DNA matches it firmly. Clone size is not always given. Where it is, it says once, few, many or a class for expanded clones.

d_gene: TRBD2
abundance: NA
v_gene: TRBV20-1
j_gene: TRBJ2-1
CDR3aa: CSSYSGYSSYNEQFF
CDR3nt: TGCAGTTCGTATAGCGGGTACAGCTCCTACAATGAGCAGTTCTTC

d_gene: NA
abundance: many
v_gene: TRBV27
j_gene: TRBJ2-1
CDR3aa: CASSLEGNEQFF
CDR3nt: TGTGCCAGCAGTTTAGAGGGGAATGAGCAGTTCTTC

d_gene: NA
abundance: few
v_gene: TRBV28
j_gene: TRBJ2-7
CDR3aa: CASTTFPAAHEQYF
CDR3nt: TGTGCCAGCACTACGTTCCCCGCAGCTCACGAGCAGTACTTC

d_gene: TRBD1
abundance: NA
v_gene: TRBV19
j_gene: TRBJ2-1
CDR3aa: CASTMGQYNEQFF
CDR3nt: TGTGCCAGTACCATGGGACAGTACAATGAGCAGTTCTTC

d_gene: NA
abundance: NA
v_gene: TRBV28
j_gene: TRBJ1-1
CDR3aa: CASSFGGIGTGAFF
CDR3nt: TGTGCCAGCAGTTTCGGGGGGATTGGCACTGGAGCTTTCTTT

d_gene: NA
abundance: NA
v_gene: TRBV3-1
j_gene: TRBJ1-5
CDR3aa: CASSQGPEPQHF
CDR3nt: TGTGCCAGCAGCCAAGGCCCGGAGCCCCAGCATTTT

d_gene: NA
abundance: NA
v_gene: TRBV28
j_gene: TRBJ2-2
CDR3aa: CASSLVDSVAYTGELFF
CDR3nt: TGTGCCAGCAGTCTCGTGGACTCCGTAGCCTACACCGGGGAGCTGTTTTTT

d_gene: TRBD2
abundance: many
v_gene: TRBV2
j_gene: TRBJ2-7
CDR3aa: CASEESSGYPSYEQYF
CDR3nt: TGTGCCAGCGAGGAGTCTAGCGGGTACCCCTCCTACGAGCAGTACTTC

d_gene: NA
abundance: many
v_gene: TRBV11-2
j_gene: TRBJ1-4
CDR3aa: CASSRSRTEKLFF
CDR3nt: TGTGCCAGCAGCCGATCTCGGACCGAAAAACTGTTTTTT

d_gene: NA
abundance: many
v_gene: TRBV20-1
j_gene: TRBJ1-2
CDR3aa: CSARGGTGANYGYTF
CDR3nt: TGCAGTGCTAGAGGTGGGACGGGAGCTAACTATGGCTACACCTTC

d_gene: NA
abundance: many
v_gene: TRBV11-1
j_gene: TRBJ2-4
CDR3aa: CASSSYGTPTTGAKNIQYF
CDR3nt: TGTGCCAGCAGCTCATACGGGACGCCAACTACAGGGGCCAAAAACATTCAGTACTTC

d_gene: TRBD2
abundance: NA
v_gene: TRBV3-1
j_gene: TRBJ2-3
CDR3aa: CASSQETGGGDTQYF
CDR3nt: TGTGCCAGCAGCCAAGAAACGGGAGGGGGAGATACGCAGTATTTT

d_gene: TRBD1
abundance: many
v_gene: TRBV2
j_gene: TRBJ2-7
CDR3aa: CACSGTGGSYEQYF
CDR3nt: TGTGCCTGCTCCGGGACAGGCGGTTCCTACGAGCAGTACTTC

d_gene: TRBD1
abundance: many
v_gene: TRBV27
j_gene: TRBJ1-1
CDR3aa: CASSPSTTGDTEAFF
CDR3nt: TGTGCCAGCAGTCCCTCGACCACAGGGGACACTGAAGCTTTCTTT

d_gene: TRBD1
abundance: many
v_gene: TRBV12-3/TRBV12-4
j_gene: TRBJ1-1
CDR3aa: CASSRDRGGTEAFF
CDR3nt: TGTGCCAGCAGTCGGGACAGGGGAGGCACTGAAGCTTTCTTT

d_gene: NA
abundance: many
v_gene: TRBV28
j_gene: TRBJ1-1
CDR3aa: CASSFQGKAFF
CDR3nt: TGTGCCAGCAGTTTTCAGGGGAAGGCTTTCTTT

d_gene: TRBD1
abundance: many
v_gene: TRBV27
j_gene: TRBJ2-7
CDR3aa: CASSLPDRAGEQYF
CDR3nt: TGTGCCAGCAGTTTGCCAGACAGGGCCGGAGAGCAGTACTTC

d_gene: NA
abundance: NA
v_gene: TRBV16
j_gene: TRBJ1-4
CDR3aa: CASSQQGGAGPRDEKLFF
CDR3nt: TGTGCCAGCAGCCAACAAGGGGGGGCCGGCCCCAGGGATGAAAAACTGTTTTTT

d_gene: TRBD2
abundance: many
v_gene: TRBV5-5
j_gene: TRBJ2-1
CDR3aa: CASSLSGTSVYNEQFF
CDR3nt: TGTGCCAGCAGCTTGTCAGGGACTAGCGTTTACAATGAGCAGTTCTTC

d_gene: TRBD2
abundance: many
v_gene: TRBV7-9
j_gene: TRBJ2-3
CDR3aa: CASSLARLAADTQYF
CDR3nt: TGTGCCAGCAGCTTAGCGAGGCTAGCGGCAGATACGCAGTATTTT

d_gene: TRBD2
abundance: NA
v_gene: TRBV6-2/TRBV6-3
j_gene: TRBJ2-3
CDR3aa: CASRITSGRAGTDTQYF
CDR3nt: TGTGCCAGCAGAATAACTAGCGGGAGGGCCGGGACAGATACGCAGTATTTT

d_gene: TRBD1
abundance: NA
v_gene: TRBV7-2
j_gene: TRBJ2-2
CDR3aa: CASSLDRARSGELFF
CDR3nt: TGTGCCAGCAGCCTCGACAGGGCCCGGTCCGGGGAGCTGTTTTTT

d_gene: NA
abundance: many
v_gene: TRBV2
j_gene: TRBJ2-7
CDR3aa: CASSEIRPYEQYF
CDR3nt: TGTGCCAGCAGTGAAATTCGGCCCTACGAGCAGTACTTC

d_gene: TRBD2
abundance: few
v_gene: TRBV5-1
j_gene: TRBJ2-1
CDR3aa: CASLPGTSGLNEQFF
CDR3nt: TGCGCCAGCCTACCCGGGACTAGCGGACTCAATGAGCAGTTCTTC

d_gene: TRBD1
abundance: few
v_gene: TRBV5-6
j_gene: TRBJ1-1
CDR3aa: CASSLEQGAPTEAFF
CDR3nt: TGTGCCAGCAGCTTGGAACAGGGGGCGCCCACTGAAGCTTTCTTT

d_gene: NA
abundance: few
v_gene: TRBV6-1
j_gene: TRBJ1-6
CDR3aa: CASSEDLAGGSPLHF
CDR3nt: TGTGCCAGCAGTGAAGATTTGGCAGGAGGATCACCCCTCCACTTT

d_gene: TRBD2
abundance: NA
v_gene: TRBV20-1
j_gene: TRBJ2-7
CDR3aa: CSAVIAGVPFYEQYF
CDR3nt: TGCAGTGCAGTAATAGCGGGAGTACCATTCTACGAGCAGTACTTC

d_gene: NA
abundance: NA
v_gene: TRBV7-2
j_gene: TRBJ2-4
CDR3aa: CASSLEGLVAKNIQYF
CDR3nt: TGTGCCAGCAGCTTAGAGGGCCTGGTAGCCAAAAACATTCAGTACTTC

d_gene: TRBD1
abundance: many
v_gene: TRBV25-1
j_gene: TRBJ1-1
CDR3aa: CASSAPGQGMSEAFF
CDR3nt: TGTGCCAGCAGTGCTCCGGGACAGGGGATGTCTGAAGCTTTCTTT

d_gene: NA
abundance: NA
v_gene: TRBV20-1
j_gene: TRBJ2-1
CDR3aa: CSARSLTSYNEQFF
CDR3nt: TGCAGTGCTAGAAGTCTTACCTCCTACAATGAGCAGTTCTTC

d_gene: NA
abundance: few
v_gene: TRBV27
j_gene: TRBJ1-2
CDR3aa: CASSLGGRGDGYTF
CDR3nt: TGTGCCAGCAGTTTAGGGGGGCGGGGGGATGGCTACACCTTC

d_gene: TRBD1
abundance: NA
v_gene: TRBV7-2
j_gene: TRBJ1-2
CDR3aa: CASSNANRGRDYGYTF
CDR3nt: TGTGCCAGCAGCAACGCTAACAGGGGGCGAGACTATGGCTACACCTTC

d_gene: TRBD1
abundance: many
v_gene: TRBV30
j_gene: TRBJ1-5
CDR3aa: CAWSAGGSNQPQHF
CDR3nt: TGTGCCTGGAGCGCAGGGGGTTCCAATCAGCCCCAGCATTTT

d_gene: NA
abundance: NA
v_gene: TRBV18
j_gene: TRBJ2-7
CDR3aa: CASSPPYSGLSYEQYF
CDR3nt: TGTGCCAGCTCACCACCATATAGCGGCCTATCCTACGAGCAGTACTTC

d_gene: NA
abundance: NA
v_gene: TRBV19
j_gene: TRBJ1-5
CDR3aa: CASRDNPGYQPQHF
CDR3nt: TGTGCCAGTAGAGACAACCCTGGCTATCAGCCCCAGCATTTT

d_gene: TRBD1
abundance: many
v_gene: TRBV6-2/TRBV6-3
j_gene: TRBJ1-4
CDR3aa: CASSDRTGGNEKLFF
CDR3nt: TGTGCCAGCAGTGACCGGACAGGGGGAAATGAAAAACTGTTTTTT

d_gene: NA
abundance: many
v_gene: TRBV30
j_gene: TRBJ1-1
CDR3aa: CAWSSWTDLTEAFF
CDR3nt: TGTGCCTGGAGTTCCTGGACAGACCTCACGGAAGCTTTCTTT

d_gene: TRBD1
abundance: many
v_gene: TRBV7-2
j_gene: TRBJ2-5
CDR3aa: CASRITGVETQYF
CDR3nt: TGTGCCAGCAGGATTACAGGGGTGGAGACCCAGTACTTC

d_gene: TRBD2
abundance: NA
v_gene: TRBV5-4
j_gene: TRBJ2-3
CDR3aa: CASSLLGRGVSTDTQYF
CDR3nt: TGTGCCAGCAGCTTGTTAGGTCGGGGGGTTAGCACAGATACGCAGTATTTT

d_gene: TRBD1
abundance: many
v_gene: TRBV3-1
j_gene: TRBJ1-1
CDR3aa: CASSQARGLKNTEAFF
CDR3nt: TGTGCCAGCAGCCAAGCTAGGGGGCTGAAGAACACTGAAGCTTTCTTT

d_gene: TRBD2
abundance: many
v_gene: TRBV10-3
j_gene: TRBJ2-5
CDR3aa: CAIKREWVEQETQYF
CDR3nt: TGTGCCATCAAGCGGGAGTGGGTAGAGCAAGAGACCCAGTACTTC

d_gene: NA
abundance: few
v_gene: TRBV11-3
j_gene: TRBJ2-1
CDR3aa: CASSLESGSYNEQFF
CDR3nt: TGTGCCAGCAGCTTAGAGTCGGGCTCCTACAATGAGCAGTTCTTC

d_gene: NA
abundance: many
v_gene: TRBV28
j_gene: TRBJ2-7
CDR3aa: CATLAETSYEQYF
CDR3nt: TGTGCCACCTTAGCGGAGACCTCCTACGAGCAGTACTTC

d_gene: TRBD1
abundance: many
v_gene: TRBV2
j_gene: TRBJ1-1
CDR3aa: CALEYGQAAMNTEAFF
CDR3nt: TGTGCCTTAGAATACGGACAGGCCGCCATGAACACTGAAGCTTTCTTT

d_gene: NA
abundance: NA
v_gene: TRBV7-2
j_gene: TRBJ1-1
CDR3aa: CASSLVQGLEAFF
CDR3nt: TGTGCCAGCAGCTTAGTACAGGGACTTGAAGCTTTCTTT

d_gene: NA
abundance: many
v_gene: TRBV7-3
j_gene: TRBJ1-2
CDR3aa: CASSLTAGDGYTF
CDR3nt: TGTGCCAGCAGCTTAACGGCCGGGGATGGCTACACCTTC

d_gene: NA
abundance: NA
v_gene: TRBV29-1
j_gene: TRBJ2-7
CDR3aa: CSLDQGYEQYF
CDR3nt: TGCAGCCTAGATCAGGGCTACGAGCAGTACTTC

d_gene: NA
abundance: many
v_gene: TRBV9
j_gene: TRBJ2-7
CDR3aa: CASSVAPLVATYEQYF
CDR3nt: TGTGCCAGCAGCGTAGCTCCCCTAGTCGCCACCTACGAGCAGTACTTC

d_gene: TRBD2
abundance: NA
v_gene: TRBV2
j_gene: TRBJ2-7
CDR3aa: CASKGTSGSISHEQYF
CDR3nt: TGTGCCAGCAAAGGGACTAGCGGGAGTATTTCCCACGAGCAGTACTTC

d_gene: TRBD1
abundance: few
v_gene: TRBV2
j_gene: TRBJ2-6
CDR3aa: CASSAGQGVAGANVLTF
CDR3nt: TGTGCCAGCAGTGCGGGACAGGGGGTCGCTGGGGCCAACGTCCTGACTTTC

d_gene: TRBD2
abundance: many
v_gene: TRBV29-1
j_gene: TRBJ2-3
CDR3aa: CSVAKREGTDTQYF
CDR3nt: TGCAGCGTTGCGAAGCGGGAGGGCACAGATACGCAGTATTTT

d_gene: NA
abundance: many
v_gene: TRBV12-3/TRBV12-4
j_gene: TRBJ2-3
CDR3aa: CASRPQGGTDTQYF
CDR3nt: TGTGCCAGCAGACCACAGGGGGGGACAGATACGCAGTATTTT

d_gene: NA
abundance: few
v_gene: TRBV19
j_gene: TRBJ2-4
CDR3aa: CASSGLRDGPGVAIQYF
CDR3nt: TGTGCCAGTAGTGGGCTCCGGGACGGACCCGGGGTGGCCATTCAGTACTTC

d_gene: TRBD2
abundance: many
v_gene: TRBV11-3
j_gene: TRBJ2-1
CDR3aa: CASSPSGRLDEQFF
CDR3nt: TGTGCCAGCAGCCCTAGCGGGAGGCTAGATGAGCAGTTCTTC

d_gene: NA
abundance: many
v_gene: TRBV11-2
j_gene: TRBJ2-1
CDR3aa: CASSLLTGSSYNEQFF
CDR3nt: TGTGCCAGCAGCCTCTTAACGGGATCCTCCTACAATGAGCAGTTCTTC

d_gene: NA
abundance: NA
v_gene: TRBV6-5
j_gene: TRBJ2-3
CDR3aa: CASSYGSRRDTQYF
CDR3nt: TGTGCCAGCAGTTACGGGTCCCGCCGGGATACGCAGTATTTT